These 2 T cell receptor beta chains were sequenced from one sample in a study of T cells in narcolepsy. Sequenced by immunoSEQ multiplex PCR; TCRdb stores in-frame clones only, minus some. The sample holds 27,000 or so clones; roughly 74% are singletons and the top ten take around 3.3%. The specimen was CD45RA- memory CD4+ T cells from PBMCs. All receptors derive from a human donor with narcolepsy.

The chain recombines TRBV5-1 with TRBJ2-3; D is ambiguous. Between the trimmed V and J ends, which lost 5 bases and 2 bases, there was a span of 9 bases. Germline assignment: CDR1 SGHRS and CDR2 YFSETQ. The CDR3 runs to 13 residues. The CDR3 is CASRAGTTDTQYF. Written as DNA, the CDR3 is TGCGCCAGCAGGGCAGGCACCACAGATACGCAGTATTTT.

V and J are TRBV6-5 and TRBJ2-2; 8 bases map to TRBD1. Germline V lookup: CDR1 MNHEY, CDR2 SVGAGI. The V gene end was trimmed by 5 bases and the J gene end by 5 bases; junction bases not matched to a gene: 7. The CDR3 runs 15 residues. The CDR3, as DNA: TGTGCCAGCAGTCCAGGACAGGGTAAAACCGGGGAGCTGTTTTTT. Its protein is CASSPGQGKTGELFF.